This T cell receptor beta chain was recovered during a study of blood T cells in healthy people across ages. The second PCR ran 7 to 11 cycles with a sample-barcoded 5' primer and J-beta primers. TCRdb reanalysed the 5' RACE reads using MiXCR and keeps one entry per CDR3 protein. The sample includes some 760,000 distinct CDR3 sequences, around 25% of them seen just once. A few counts support this clonotype. Antigen unknown. Study-level findings and limits: PBMCs went unsorted, and a conclusive naive versus antigen-experienced comparison was therefore prevented.

The same sample was also used in a study of T cells of mothers and their children. Per that paper: Each child gave approximately 2.8 million TCR beta CDR3 reads (each mother, over 9.5 million).

This clonotype was sampled from a boy aged 5-17 years in good health. The sample taken for sequencing was blood.

For the CDR3, the DNA is TGTGCCAGCAGCTTCTGGGGCGGCAGGGTGACAGATACGCAGTATTTT. Translation: CASSFWGGRVTDTQYF. This rearrangement joins TRBV7-2 to TRBJ2-3, with TRBD1 as a possible D gene (5 bases). Trimming removed 3 bases at V and 3 bases at J, with 16 bases between. This CDR3 spans 16 amino acids. Per germline, CDR1 SGHTA and CDR2 FQGNSA.